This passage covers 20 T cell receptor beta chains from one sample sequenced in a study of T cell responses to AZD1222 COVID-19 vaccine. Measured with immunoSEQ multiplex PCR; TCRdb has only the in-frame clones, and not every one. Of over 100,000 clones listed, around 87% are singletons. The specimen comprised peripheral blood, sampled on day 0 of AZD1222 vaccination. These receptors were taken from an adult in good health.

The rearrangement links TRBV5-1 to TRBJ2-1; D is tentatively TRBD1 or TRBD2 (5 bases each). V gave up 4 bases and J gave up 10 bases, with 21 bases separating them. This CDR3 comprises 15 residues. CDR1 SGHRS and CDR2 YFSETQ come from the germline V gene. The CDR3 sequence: CASSVTGTPPGEQFF. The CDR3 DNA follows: TGCGCCAGCAGCGTAACCGGGACGCCACCCGGGGAGCAGTTCTTC.

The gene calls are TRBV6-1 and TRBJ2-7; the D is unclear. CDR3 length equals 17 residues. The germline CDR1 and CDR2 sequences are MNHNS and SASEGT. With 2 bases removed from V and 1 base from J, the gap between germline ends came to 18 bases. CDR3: CASSEREGWATSYEQYF. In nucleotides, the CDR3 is TGTGCCAGCAGTGAAAGGGAAGGATGGGCAACTTCCTACGAGCAGTACTTC.

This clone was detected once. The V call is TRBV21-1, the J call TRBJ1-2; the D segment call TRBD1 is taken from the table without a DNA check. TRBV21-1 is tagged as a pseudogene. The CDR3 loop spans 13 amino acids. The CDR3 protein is CASSGGQIYGYTF. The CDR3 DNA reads TGTGCCAGCAGCGGGGGACAGATCTATGGCTACACCTTC.

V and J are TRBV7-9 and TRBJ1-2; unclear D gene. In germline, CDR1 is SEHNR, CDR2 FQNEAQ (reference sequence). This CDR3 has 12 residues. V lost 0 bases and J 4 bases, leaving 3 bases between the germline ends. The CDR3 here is CASSLATYGYTF. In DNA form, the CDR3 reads TGTGCCAGCAGCTTAGCCACCTATGGCTACACCTTC.

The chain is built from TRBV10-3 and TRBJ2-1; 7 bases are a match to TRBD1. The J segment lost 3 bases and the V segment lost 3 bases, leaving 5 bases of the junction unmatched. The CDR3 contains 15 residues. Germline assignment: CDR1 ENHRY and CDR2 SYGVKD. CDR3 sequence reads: CAISDKGAVYNEQFF. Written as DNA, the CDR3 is TGTGCCATCAGTGACAAGGGGGCCGTCTACAATGAGCAGTTCTTC.

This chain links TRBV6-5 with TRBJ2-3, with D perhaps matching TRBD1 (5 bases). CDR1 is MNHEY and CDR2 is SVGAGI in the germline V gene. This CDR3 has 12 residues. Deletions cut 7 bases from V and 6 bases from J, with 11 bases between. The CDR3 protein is CASNLWGDTQYF. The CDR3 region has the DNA TGTGCCAGCAACTTGTGGGGCGATACGCAGTATTTT.

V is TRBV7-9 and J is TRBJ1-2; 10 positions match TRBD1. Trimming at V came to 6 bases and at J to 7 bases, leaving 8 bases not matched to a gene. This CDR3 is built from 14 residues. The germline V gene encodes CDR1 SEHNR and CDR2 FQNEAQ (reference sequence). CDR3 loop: CASSAGTGAGGYTF. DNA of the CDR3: TGTGCCAGCAGTGCCGGGACAGGGGCTGGTGGCTACACCTTC.

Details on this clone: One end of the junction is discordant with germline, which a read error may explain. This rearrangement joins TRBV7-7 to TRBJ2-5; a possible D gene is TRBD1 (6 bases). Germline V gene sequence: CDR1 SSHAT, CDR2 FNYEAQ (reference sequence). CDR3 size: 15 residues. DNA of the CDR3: TGTGCTAGCAGCCCCCTCGGCAGGGGACGAGAGACCCAGTACTTC. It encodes CASSPLGRGRETQYF.

The CDR3 DNA sequence: TGTGCCAGCAGCCAAGGGAGTTATCGTGGCAAAAACATTCAGTACTTC. Translation: CASSQGSYRGKNIQYF. The chain is built from TRBV3-1 (or the pseudogene TRBV3-2) and TRBJ2-4; D gene unclear. The V gene lost 1 base and the J gene lost 3 bases, with 13 bases spanning the gap. This CDR3 spans 16 amino acids. Germline CDR1 and CDR2: LGHDT and YNNKEL (reference sequence).

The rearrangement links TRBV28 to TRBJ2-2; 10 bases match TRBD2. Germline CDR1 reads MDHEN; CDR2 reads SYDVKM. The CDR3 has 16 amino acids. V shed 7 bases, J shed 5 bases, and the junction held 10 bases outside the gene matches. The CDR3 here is CASTIRAGGGTGELFF. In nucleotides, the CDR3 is TGTGCCAGCACCATCCGAGCGGGAGGGGGGACCGGGGAGCTGTTTTTT.

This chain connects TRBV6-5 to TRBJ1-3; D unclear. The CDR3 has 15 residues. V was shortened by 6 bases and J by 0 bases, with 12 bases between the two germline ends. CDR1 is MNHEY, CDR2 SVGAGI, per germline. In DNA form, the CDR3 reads TGTGCCAGCAGCCCCGCTCTAATCTCTGGAAACACCATATATTTT. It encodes CASSPALISGNTIYF.

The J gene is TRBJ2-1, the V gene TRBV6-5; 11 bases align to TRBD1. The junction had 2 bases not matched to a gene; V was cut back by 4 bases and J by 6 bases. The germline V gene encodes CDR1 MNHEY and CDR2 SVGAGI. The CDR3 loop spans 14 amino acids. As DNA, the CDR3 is TGTGCCAGCAGTTCGGGACAGGGGGTCAATGAGCAGTTCTTC. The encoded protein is CASSSGQGVNEQFF.

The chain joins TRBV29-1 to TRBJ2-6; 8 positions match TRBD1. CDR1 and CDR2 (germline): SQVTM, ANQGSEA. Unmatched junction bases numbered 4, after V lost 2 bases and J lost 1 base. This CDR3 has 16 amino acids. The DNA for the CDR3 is TGCAGCGTTGAATGGACAGGGAAGTCTGGGGCCAACGTCCTGACTTTC. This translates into CSVEWTGKSGANVLTF.

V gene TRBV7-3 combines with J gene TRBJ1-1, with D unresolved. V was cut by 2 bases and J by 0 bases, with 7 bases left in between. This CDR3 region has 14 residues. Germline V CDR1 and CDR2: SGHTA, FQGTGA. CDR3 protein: CASSLGGMNTEAFF. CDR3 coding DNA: TGTGCCAGCAGCTTAGGTGGGATGAACACTGAAGCTTTCTTT.

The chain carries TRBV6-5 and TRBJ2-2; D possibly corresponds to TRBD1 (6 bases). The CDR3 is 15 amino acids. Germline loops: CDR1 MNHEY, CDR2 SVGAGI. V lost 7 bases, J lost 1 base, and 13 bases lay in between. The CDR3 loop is CASTPNRVNTGELFF. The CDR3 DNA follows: TGTGCCAGCACCCCGAACAGGGTGAACACCGGGGAGCTGTTTTTT.

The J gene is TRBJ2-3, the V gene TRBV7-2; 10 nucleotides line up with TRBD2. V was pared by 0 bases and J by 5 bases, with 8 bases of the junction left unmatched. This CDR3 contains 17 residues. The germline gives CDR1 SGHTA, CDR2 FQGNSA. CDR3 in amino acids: CASSLAKSGGAGDTQYF. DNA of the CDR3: TGTGCCAGCAGCTTAGCGAAGAGCGGGGGGGCAGGAGATACGCAGTATTTT. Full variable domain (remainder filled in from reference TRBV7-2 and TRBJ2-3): GAGVSQSPSNKVTEKGKDVELRCDPISGHTALYWYRQSLGQGLEFLIYFQGNSAPDKSGLPSDRFSAERTGGSVSTLTIQRTQQEDSAVYLCASSLAKSGGAGDTQYFGPGTRLTVL.

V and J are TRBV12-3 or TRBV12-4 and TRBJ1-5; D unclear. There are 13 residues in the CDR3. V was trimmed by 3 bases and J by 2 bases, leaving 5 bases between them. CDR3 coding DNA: TGTGCCAGCAGTTTTTCTGGCAATCAGCCCCAGCATTTT. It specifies CASSFSGNQPQHF.

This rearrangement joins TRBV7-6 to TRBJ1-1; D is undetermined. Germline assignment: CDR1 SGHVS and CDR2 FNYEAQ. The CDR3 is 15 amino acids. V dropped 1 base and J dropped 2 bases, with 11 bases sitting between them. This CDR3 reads CASSLVGGTNTEAFF. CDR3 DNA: TGTGCCAGCAGCTTAGTTGGCGGCACAAACACTGAAGCTTTCTTT.

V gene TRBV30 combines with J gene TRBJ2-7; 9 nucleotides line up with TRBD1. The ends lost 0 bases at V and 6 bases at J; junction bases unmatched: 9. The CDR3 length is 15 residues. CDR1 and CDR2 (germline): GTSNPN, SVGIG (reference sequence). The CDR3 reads CAWSVVWTGVREQYF. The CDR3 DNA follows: TGTGCCTGGAGTGTGGTGTGGACAGGGGTGCGCGAGCAGTACTTC.

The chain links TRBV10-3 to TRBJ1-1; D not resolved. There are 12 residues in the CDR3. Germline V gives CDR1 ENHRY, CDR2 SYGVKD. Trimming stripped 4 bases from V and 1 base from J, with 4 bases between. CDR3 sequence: CAISGGNTEAFF. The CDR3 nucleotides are TGTGCCATCAGTGGGGGGAACACTGAAGCTTTCTTT.